The 19 T cell receptor beta chains given below trace back to one sample, sequenced in a study of cytomegalovirus exposure and HLA in healthy donors. Here immunoSEQ multiplex PCR was the method, and the copy in TCRdb shows in-frame clones only, minus some. The sample contains some 90,000 clones, 96% of which appear only once. The material sequenced was PBMCs. The receptors derive from a man younger than 35 in good health and CMV-seronegative.

The sample holds one count of this clone. The V call is TRBV29-1, the J call TRBJ1-5, with 8 bases fitting TRBD1. This CDR3 has 13 residues. The trim removed 6 bases at V and 3 bases at J, leaving 4 bases unmatched. The germline CDR1 and CDR2 sequences are SQVTM and ANQGSEA. In nucleotides, the CDR3 is TGCAGCGTACGACAGGGGATCAATCAGCCCCAGCATTTT. Translating it yields CSVRQGINQPQHF.

V gene TRBV5-4 combines with J gene TRBJ2-3; the match to TRBD1 covers 9 bases. With 3 bases clipped from V and 4 bases from J, the junction kept 6 bases outside the gene matches. The CDR3 has 15 amino acids. Germline CDR1 is SGHNT and CDR2 is YYREEE (reference sequence). CDR3 loop: CASSSFTGGPDTQYF. The CDR3 DNA follows: TGTGCCAGCAGCTCTTTCACAGGGGGCCCAGATACGCAGTATTTT.

The chain links TRBV6-5 to TRBJ1-2; no definite D call. V dropped 0 bases and J dropped 2 bases, with 4 bases sitting between them. This CDR3 has 13 residues. Germline assignment: CDR1 MNHEY and CDR2 SVGAGI. In nucleotides, the CDR3 is TGTGCCAGCAGTTACTCGTCAAACTATGGCTACACCTTC. Protein: CASSYSSNYGYTF.

The V call is TRBV27, the J call TRBJ2-5; D might be TRBD2 (5 bases). With 3 bases removed from V and 7 bases from J, the gap between germline ends came to 18 bases. Germline-derived CDR1 and CDR2 are MNHEY and SMNVEV (reference sequence). The CDR3 spans 15 residues. The CDR3 reads CASSFRRTLLRTQYF. As DNA, the CDR3 is TGTGCCAGCAGTTTCAGGAGGACGCTATTGCGGACCCAGTACTTC.

The genes are TRBV5-1 and TRBJ2-5; the match to TRBD1 covers 8 bases. Trimming took 3 bases from V and 1 from J; bases not matched to a gene: 8. CDR1 is SGHRS and CDR2 is YFSETQ in the germline V gene. The CDR3 spans 16 residues. Written as DNA, the CDR3 is TGCGCCAGCAGCTCCCAGAATGGGACAGGCCAAGAGACCCAGTACTTC. Protein sequence: CASSSQNGTGQETQYF.

This chain links TRBV9 with TRBJ1-1; 8 bases line up with TRBD1. V dropped 6 bases and J dropped 4; count of bases not matched to a gene: 8. CDR3 length: 14 amino acids. Germline CDR1 reads SGDLS; CDR2 reads YYNGEE. The CDR3 sequence is CASNAGGRSTEAFF. In DNA form, the CDR3 reads TGTGCCAGCAACGCAGGGGGCAGGAGCACTGAAGCTTTCTTT. The whole variable domain, remainder taken from reference TRBV9 and TRBJ1-1, is DSGVTQTPKHLITATGQRVTLRCSPRSGDLSVYWYQQSLDQGLQFLIQYYNGEERAKGNILERFSAQQFPDLHSELNLSSLELGDSALYFCASNAGGRSTEAFFGQGTRLTVV.

The chain employs TRBV10-1 and TRBJ2-1, with D possibly TRBD1 on 6 matching bases. The CDR3 covers 17 residues. Germline V gives CDR1 WNHNN, CDR2 SYGVQD (reference sequence). V gave up 0 bases and J gave up 4 bases, with 16 bases separating them. CDR3 in DNA: TGCGCCAGCAGTGAGTCGTGGGGGCTAGGCGTATACAATGAGCAGTTCTTC. It yields the protein CASSESWGLGVYNEQFF.

J is TRBJ1-2 and V is TRBV18; 8 bases are shared with TRBD1. Germline V gene data show CDR1 as KGHSH and CDR2 as LQKENI. The CDR3 is made up of 16 amino acids. V was pared by 3 bases and J by 1 base, with 7 bases of the junction left unmatched. The CDR3, as DNA: TGTGCCAGCTCACCTATCGGGACAGGACTTAACTATGGCTACACCTTC. It codes for CASSPIGTGLNYGYTF.

CDR3 region: CAWSTGDGQPQHF. The CDR3 DNA sequence: TGTGCCTGGAGCACGGGGGATGGACAGCCCCAGCATTTT. This chain links TRBV30 with TRBJ1-5, with a tentative D call TRBD1 (5 bases). Germline lookup yields CDR1 GTSNPN and CDR2 SVGIG (reference sequence). CDR3 length: 13 amino acids. V lost 3 bases, J lost 7 bases, and 13 bases lay in between. The entire variable domain, with the rest obtained from reference TRBV30 and TRBJ1-5, is as follows: SQTIHQWPATLVQPVGSPLSLECTVEGTSNPNLYWYRQAAGRGLQLLFYSVGIGQISSEVPQNLSASRPQDRQFILSSKKLLLSDSGFYLCAWSTGDGQPQHFGDGTRLSIL.

The rearrangement links TRBV7-9 to TRBJ1-4; possibly TRBD1 for D (5 bases). Germline V CDR1 and CDR2: SEHNR, FQNEAQ (reference sequence). Between the trimmed V and J ends, which lost 6 bases and 7 bases, there was a span of 15 bases. The CDR3 has 14 amino acids. In DNA, the CDR3 is TGTGCCAGCAGTGATAGGGGAACAGCTGAAAAACTGTTTTTT. Translation gives CASSDRGTAEKLFF.

V is TRBV2 and J is TRBJ2-1, with a possible D match to TRBD2 (6 bases). The CDR3 consists of 12 residues. Trimming shortened V by 8 bases and J by 4 bases, and 9 bases separated the two germline ends. Germline CDR1 is SNHLY and CDR2 is FYNNEI. The CDR3 nucleotides read TGTGCCAGCCGGGACTCGTACAATGAGCAGTTCTTC. It encodes CASRDSYNEQFF.

The chain employs TRBV19 and TRBJ1-1, with D unresolved. Germline V gene lookup returns CDR1 LNHDA and CDR2 SQIVND (reference sequence). The CDR3 spans 14 residues. V was pared by 6 bases and J by 0 bases, with 11 bases between. This CDR3 is CASSQPGVNTEAFF. As DNA, the CDR3 is TGTGCCAGTAGCCAGCCGGGAGTGAACACTGAAGCTTTCTTT.

V and J are TRBV19 and TRBJ2-2; D is ambiguous. V was pared by 7 bases and J by 3 bases, with 9 bases between. This CDR3 spans 13 amino acids. Germline V gene lookup returns CDR1 LNHDA and CDR2 SQIVND (reference sequence). CDR3 sequence: CASTSRYTGELFF. Here the CDR3 DNA reads TGTGCCAGTACCTCTAGATACACCGGGGAGCTGTTTTTT.

The CDR3 here is CASSSPNTEAFF. The CDR3 nucleotides are TGCGCCAGCAGCAGCCCGAACACTGAAGCTTTCTTT. The chain has TRBV5-1 and TRBJ1-1; D not resolved. This CDR3 is built from 12 residues. CDR1 is SGHRS and CDR2 is YFSETQ in the germline V gene. With 4 bases removed from V and 1 base from J, the gap between germline ends came to 5 bases.

This rearrangement joins TRBV11-1 to TRBJ2-3, with 12 bases aligning to TRBD2. The CDR3 is 15 residues long. Germline CDR1 is SGHAT and CDR2 is FQDESV (reference sequence). J lost 3 bases, V lost 5 bases, and 3 bases had no gene match. CDR3 sequence reads: CASSATSGRTDTQYF. In DNA, the CDR3 is TGTGCCAGCAGCGCAACTAGCGGGAGGACAGATACGCAGTATTTT.

The chain links TRBV9 to TRBJ1-3; 7 nucleotides align to TRBD1. V lost 0 bases to trimming and J lost 6 bases; unmatched junction nucleotides: 6. CDR3 size: 15 residues. Germline values: CDR1 SGDLS, CDR2 YYNGEE. This CDR3 reads CASSVVGQSENTIYF. CDR3 DNA sequence: TGTGCCAGCAGCGTAGTGGGACAGTCGGAAAACACCATATATTTT.

This chain uses TRBV28 with TRBJ1-4; 8 nucleotides align to TRBD1. The length of the CDR3 is 14 residues. V lost 6 bases, J lost 12 bases, and 12 bases stayed unmatched. Germline V gives CDR1 MDHEN, CDR2 SYDVKM. CDR3 sequence: CASSLGQGLRELFF. CDR3 DNA sequence: TGTGCCAGCAGCCTAGGACAGGGTCTACGGGAACTGTTTTTT.

The genes are TRBV7-6 and TRBJ2-3; 9 nucleotides match TRBD2. Germline trimming cut 3 bases from V and 3 bases from J; bases unmatched to any gene: 7. The CDR3 totals 16 residues. Germline assignment: CDR1 SGHVS and CDR2 FNYEAQ. The DNA for the CDR3 is TGTGCCAGCAGCTTGGAAGCGGGAGGACAGACAGATACGCAGTATTTT. Protein sequence: CASSLEAGGQTDTQYF.

The rearrangement joins TRBV7-9 to TRBJ2-1; TRBD2 agrees at 7 bases. V was clipped by 5 bases and J by 11 bases; unmatched bases: 15. This CDR3 region has 15 residues. Germline CDR1 is SEHNR and CDR2 is FQNEAQ (reference sequence). CDR3 sequence: CASSDLAGLAEKQFF. The DNA of the CDR3 is TGTGCCAGCAGCGACTTGGCCGGGCTAGCGGAGAAGCAGTTCTTC.